Sequencing of this T cell receptor (beta chain) was carried out in a study of CD8 T cells in Susac syndrome (dated by TCRdb to about 2019). Regarding the research as a whole: Among the Susac syndrome patients who were sequenced, clinically active disease was present in 5 or 6 and clinical remission was observed in roughly 8. The study compared CD8+ T cell repertoire clonality among over 9 healthy donors, roughly 14 Susac syndrome patients and around 16 multiple sclerosis patients. Repertoire sequencing was used to test whether CD8+ T cell activation and differentiation in Susac syndrome was antigen driven. At the time of blood withdrawal, Susac syndrome patients were either therapy-naive, taking corticosteroids (with some also receiving IVIg), or on IVIg alone. Paper-wide results and their limitations: About 15 Susac-specific public clones were identified in the total CD8+ repertoire, and five or six Susac-specific public clones were identified in the CD8+ TEMRA repertoire. The TCR sequencing and HLA analysis was acknowledged to have included a relatively small number of individuals. Susac syndrome CD8+ repertoires showed clonal expansion, highest in CD8+ TEMRA cells and greater in clinically active than remitting patients.

This clonotype was seen just once. The antigen this receptor binds is unknown. Nothing much larger sits one base from this clone, and base qualities are not available. Single-read evidence is weak. Peripheral blood CD8+ and CD4+ T cells from healthy donors, Susac syndrome patients and multiple sclerosis patients were profiled using high-throughput TCR beta sequencing. The Susac syndrome patients fulfilled recently defined diagnostic criteria for definite or probable disease. Bulk CD8+ and CD4+ T cells were purified by magnetic negative isolation, whereas CD8+ TEMRA cells were enriched by FACS. Blood was collected in EDTA tubes and processed within 24 hours, with PBMCs isolated through density gradient centrifugation. PBMCs intended for TCR sequencing were cryopreserved in liquid nitrogen and were subsequently thawed in a 37 degrees C water bath. A purity of at least 90% was achieved for sorted or isolated CD4+, CD8+ and CD8+ TEMRA cells.

RNA was extracted with the RNeasy kit and roughly 0.45 to 1 ug was reverse transcribed using random hexamers. TCR beta CDR3 regions were amplified with the immunoSEQ multiplex PCR assay covering 54 Vbeta and 13 Jbeta segments. PCR amplification bias was corrected by using a synthetic template baseline for primer optimization and computational correction. From the authors' description of their analysis: Only productive sequences were kept, with reads annotated to V, D and J genes according to IMGT and analyzed in immunoSEQ Analyzer. Clonality was calculated as one minus the Shannon entropy normalized by log2 of the number of productive unique sequences. Public and private clones were assessed among the 100 most prevalent clones of each patient and control. A clone was defined as Susac-specific if it was absent from the healthy and MS cohorts, from 1052 published viral clones and from other ImmuneACCESS disease sequences. TCRdb reprocessed the public reads (quality trimming at Q25 with fastp, clone calling with MiXCR) and kept in-frame beta chains. Every distinct CDR3 protein forms one entry, paired with its most common genes and DNA. TCRdb assigned the V and J calls; the authors' analysis was not used. Recorded for this sample are fewer than 85,000 distinct CDR3 sequences; more than 85% of them occurred a single time. The top ten clones comprise 0.45% to 0.5% of the sample.

The germline V gene sets CDR1 to SQVTM and CDR2 to ANQGSEA. The CDR3 starts with the cysteine, ends with the phenylalanine, and has 13 residues. Left in the record is the CDR3 DNA by itself, 39 bases read in frame from the first base. The trim is 6 bases for V and 0 bases for J, with a gap of 6 bases between the germline ends. The sequence was obtained from a human donor with Susac syndrome. Source material: CD8+ T cells from PBMCs. Here the chain combines TRBV29-1 and TRBJ2-6, with the D segment identity uncertain. The CDR3 protein is CSVHDSGANVLTF. In nucleotides, the sequence is TGCAGCGTCCACGACTCTGGGGCCAACGTCCTGACTTTC.